This T cell receptor beta chain comes out of a study of vaccination and CD4 T cells after COVID-19. Study summary: Samples were taken after vaccination, a median of approximately 70 days after dose two, with a range of 14 to 241.

The V gene lost 0 bases and the J gene lost 9 bases, with 15 bases spanning the gap. The CDR3 spans 15 residues. The germline V gene encodes CDR1 MNHEY and CDR2 SVGAGI. Documented treatment: roughly 11-day PBMC culture with coronavirus spike peptide pools or control peptides (ViraFEST assay). With regard to this clonotype: Its antigen is undetermined.

Researchers used the Oncomine TCR Beta short-read assay to sequence DNA from cultured CD4+ T cells. TCRdb passed the PCR reads through MiXCR, listing each CDR3 protein once. The table shows around 20,000 distinct CDR3 sequences, with about 39% occurring only once. This sequence was found in a human donor who had recovered from COVID-19. The source material was CD4+ T cells from blood, cultured in vitro, sampled before SARS-CoV-2 vaccination. V gene TRBV6-5 combines with J gene TRBJ1-5, with D perhaps TRBD1 (5 bases). The DNA for the CDR3 is TGTGCCAGCAGTTACTCGGGCGCAGGGAAGACGCCCCAGCATTTT. This encodes CASSYSGAGKTPQHF.